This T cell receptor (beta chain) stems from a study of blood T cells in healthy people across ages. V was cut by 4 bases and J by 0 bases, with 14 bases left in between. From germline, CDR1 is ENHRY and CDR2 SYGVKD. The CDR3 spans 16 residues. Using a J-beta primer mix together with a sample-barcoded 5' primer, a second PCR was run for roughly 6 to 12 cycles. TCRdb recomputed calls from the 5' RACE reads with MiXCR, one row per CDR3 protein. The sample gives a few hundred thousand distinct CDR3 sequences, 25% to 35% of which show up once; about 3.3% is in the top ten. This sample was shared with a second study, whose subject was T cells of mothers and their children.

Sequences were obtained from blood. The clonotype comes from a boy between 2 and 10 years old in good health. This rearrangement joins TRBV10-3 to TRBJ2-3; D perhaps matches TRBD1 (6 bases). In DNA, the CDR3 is TGTGCCATCAGTGCCAGGGCAGGGACAAGCACAGATACGCAGTATTTT. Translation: CAISARAGTSTDTQYF.